Shown below are 5 T cell receptor beta chains from a single sample sequenced in a study of chemoradiotherapy in HPV16-positive cancers. Clones were read by immunoSEQ multiplex PCR, and TCRdb kept only the in-frame ones, dropping some. Among 9,500 to 15,000 clones, more than 60% were seen once, and the ten largest hold 0.9% to 0.95%. The sample was acquired from a patient who underwent chemoradiotherapy. The receptors come from a human donor with HPV-associated anogenital cancer.

The chain uses TRBV11-1 and TRBJ2-3, with 7 bases aligning to TRBD2. V dropped 6 bases and J dropped 0; count of bases not matched to a gene: 0. The CDR3 spans 13 residues. CDR1 and CDR2 from the germline V gene are SGHAT and FQDESV (reference sequence). The CDR3: CASRGGSTDTQYF. CDR3 sequence (DNA): TGTGCCAGCAGGGGGGGGAGCACAGATACGCAGTATTTT.

The rearrangement links TRBV6-4 to TRBJ2-1; either TRBD1 or TRBD2 may supply D (5 bases each). Trimming left V 6 bases short and J 3 bases short, with 9 bases between. The CDR3 has 13 amino acids. Germline CDR1 is MRHNA and CDR2 is SNTAGT. The CDR3 sequence: CASRGDHYNEQFF. In nucleotides, the CDR3 is TGTGCCAGCAGAGGGGACCACTACAATGAGCAGTTCTTC.

The chain joins TRBV7-9 to TRBJ2-7; a weak D match, TRBD2 (5 bases). CDR1 is SEHNR, CDR2 FQNEAQ, per germline (reference sequence). V shed 1 base and J shed 7 bases, with 11 bases lying between them. The CDR3 totals 13 residues. The CDR3 sequence: CASSLVPGEEQYF. CDR3 in DNA: TGTGCCAGCAGCTTAGTTCCCGGGGAGGAGCAGTACTTC. Looking up the rest from reference TRBV7-9 and TRBJ2-7 gives the full variable domain: DTGVSQNPRHKITKRGQNVTFRCDPISEHNRLYWYRQTLGQGPEFLTYFQNEAQLEKSRLLSDRFSAERPKGSFSTLEIQRTEQGDSAMYLCASSLVPGEEQYFGPGTRLTVT.

This chain uses TRBV7-9 with TRBJ2-6; D may be TRBD1 (5 bases). V was clipped by 5 bases and J by 0 bases, with 11 bases between them. The CDR3 is 16 residues long. From germline, CDR1 is SEHNR and CDR2 FQNEAQ (reference sequence). DNA of the CDR3: TGTGCCAGCAGCCCTGCAGGGTTCTCTGGGGCCAACGTCCTGACTTTC. It codes for CASSPAGFSGANVLTF.

V gene TRBV25-1 combines with J gene TRBJ1-2, with a tentative D call TRBD1 (5 bases). Germline CDR1 MGHDK, CDR2 SYGVNS. V lost 6 bases to trimming and J lost 2 bases, with 13 bases between them. This CDR3 is 14 amino acids long. The CDR3 DNA is TGTGCCAGCAGCGATCGAGGGGCCAACTATGGCTACACCTTC. Translated: CASSDRGANYGYTF.